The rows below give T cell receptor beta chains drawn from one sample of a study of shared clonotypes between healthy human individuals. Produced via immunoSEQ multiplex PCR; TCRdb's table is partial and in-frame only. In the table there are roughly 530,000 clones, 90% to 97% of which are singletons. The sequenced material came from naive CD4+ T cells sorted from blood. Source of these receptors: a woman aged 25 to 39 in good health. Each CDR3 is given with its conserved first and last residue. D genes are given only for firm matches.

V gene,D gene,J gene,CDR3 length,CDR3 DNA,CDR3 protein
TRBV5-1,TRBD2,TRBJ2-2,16,TGCGCCAGCAGCTTGGATCCTAGCGGATACACCGGGGAGCTGTTTTTT,CASSLDPSGYTGELFF
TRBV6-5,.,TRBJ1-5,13,TGTGCCAGCGCCATAAATAGCAATCAGCCCCAGCATTTT,CASAINSNQPQHF
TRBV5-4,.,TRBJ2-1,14,TGTGCCAGCAGCTTGGAAGGCGGTTACAATGAGCAGTTCTTC,CASSLEGGYNEQFF
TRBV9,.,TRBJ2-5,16,TGTGCCAGCAGCGTAGATCGGGGATTGGGCCACGAGACCCAGTACTTC,CASSVDRGLGHETQYF
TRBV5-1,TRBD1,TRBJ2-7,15,TGCGCCAGCAGCTTGTCGGACAGGGGCTTCTACGAGCAGTACTTC,CASSLSDRGFYEQYF
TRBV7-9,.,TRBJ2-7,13,TGTGCCAGCAGCACCTTAATTACCTACGAGCAGTACTTC,CASSTLITYEQYF
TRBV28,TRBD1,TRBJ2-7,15,TGTGCCAGCAGTCGACAGGGGGGTTCCCCCTACGAGCAGTACTTC,CASSRQGGSPYEQYF
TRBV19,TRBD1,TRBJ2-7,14,TGTGCCAGTAGTACCGGGACAGAGCTTGGAGAGCAGTACTTC,CASSTGTELGEQYF
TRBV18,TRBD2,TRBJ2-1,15,TGTGCCAGCTCACCACCAATAGCGGGAGGACCTGAGCAGTTCTTC,CASSPPIAGGPEQFF
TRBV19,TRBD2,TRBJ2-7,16,TGTGCCAGTAGTAAGGGGACTAGCGGGAGTGGCTACGAGCAGTACTTC,CASSKGTSGSGYEQYF
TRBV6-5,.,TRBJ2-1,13,TGTGCCAGCACGGTGGGAACCTACAATGAGCAGTTCTTC,CASTVGTYNEQFF
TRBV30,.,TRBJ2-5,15,TGTGCCTGGAGGCGGACGGGGATTTACCAAGAGACCCAGTACTTC,CAWRRTGIYQETQYF
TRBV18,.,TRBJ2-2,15,TGTGCCAGCTCAACCACCAGGGAGGACACCGGGGAGCTGTTTTTT,CASSTTREDTGELFF
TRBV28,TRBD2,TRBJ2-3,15,TGTGCCAGCAGAGTCGGCGGGAGGGCCGAAGATACGCAGTATTTT,CASRVGGRAEDTQYF
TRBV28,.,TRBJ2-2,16,TGTGCCAGCAGTTCCCCCGGCGGGATAAACACCGGGGAGCTGTTTTTT,CASSSPGGINTGELFF
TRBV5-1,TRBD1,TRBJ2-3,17,TGCGCCAGCAGCTTATATGTGGGACAGGGGTACACAGATACGCAGTATTTT,CASSLYVGQGYTDTQYF
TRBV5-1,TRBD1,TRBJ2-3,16,TGCGCCAGCAGCTGGCTCCCGGGACAGGGGACAGATACGCAGTATTTT,CASSWLPGQGTDTQYF